This TCR beta chain derives from a study of T cells after yellow fever vaccination. General observations from the study: The booster response re-showed most primary clones: approximately 95% CD4, approximately 85% CD8. Researchers report a weaker secondary response that nonetheless peaked faster, day 5 versus 15.

TCRdb itself ran the 5' RACE reads through MiXCR, one entry per CDR3 protein. The table records roughly 30,000 distinct CDR3 sequences, over 9.5% of them present only once. Of note for this clonotype: This may come from a read error, since a much larger clone is one base off.

Germline assignment: CDR1 SGHTA and CDR2 FQGNSA. The CDR3 consists of 13 residues. V gave up 4 bases and J gave up 6 bases; unmatched junction bases: 2. This TCR came from a man younger than 35 who received the YFV17D yellow fever vaccine. V and J are TRBV7-2 and TRBJ1-5; TRBD1 aligns across 8 bases. The source was PBMCs, either bulk or a sorted T-cell subset (CD4+, CD8+, memory, or dextramer-sorted; not recorded which), collected approximately 15 days after the first yellow fever vaccination. The CDR3 coding sequence is TGTGCCAGCAGCTACAGGGGGGGTCAGCCCCAGCATTTT. The encoded protein is CASSYRGGQPQHF.